This T cell receptor beta chain is drawn from a study of cytomegalovirus exposure and HLA in healthy donors. Study-wide findings and caveats: When the data were analyzed later, several of the most significant clusters appeared to be linked to common viral pathogens. In a later analysis, at a false discovery rate of 0.05, under 20,000 TCR beta sequences matched HLA alleles. Previous analysis showed most TCR beta V segments were productive about 90% or about 30% of the time.

As for this clone: The antigen remains undetermined.

V lost 5 bases to trimming and J lost 0 bases, with 13 bases between them. Germline CDR1 reads SGHVS; CDR2 reads FNYEAQ. The CDR3 has 16 amino acids. Unrecorded immune exposure was likely among donors, who were nominally healthy when sampled. It was with 60 Vbeta and 13 Jbeta primers that the PCR ran. Some clones are missing from TCRdb's copy, which holds only in-frame ones; the method was immunoSEQ multiplex PCR. The sample lists over 55,000 clones; about two thirds were seen once. Input material: PBMCs. The chain couples TRBV7-6 to TRBJ2-2; perhaps TRBD2 as D (5 bases). The TCR sequence derives from a woman aged 45-65 years in good health and CMV-seropositive. CDR3 DNA sequence: TGTGCCAGCAGCGACACTAGTGGGCCGAACACCGGGGAGCTGTTTTTT. Translation gives CASSDTSGPNTGELFF. Combining the CDR3 with reference TRBV7-6 and TRBJ2-2 gives the whole variable domain GAGVSQSPRYKVTKRGQDVALRCDPISGHVSLYWYRQALGQGPEFLTYFNYEAQQDKSGLPNDRFSAERPEGSISTLTIQRTEQRDSAMYRCASSDTSGPNTGELFFGEGSRLTVL.